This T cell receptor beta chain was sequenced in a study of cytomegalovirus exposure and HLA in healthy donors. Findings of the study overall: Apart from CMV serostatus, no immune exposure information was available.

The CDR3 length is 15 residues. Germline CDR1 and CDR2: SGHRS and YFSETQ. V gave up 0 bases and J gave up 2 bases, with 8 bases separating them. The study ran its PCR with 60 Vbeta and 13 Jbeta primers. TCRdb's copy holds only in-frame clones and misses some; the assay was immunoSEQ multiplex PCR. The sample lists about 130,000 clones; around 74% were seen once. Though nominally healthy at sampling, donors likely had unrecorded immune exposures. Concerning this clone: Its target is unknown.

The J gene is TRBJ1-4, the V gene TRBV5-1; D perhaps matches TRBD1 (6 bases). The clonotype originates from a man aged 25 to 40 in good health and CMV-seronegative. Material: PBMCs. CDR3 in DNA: TGCGCCAGCAGCTTGGATAGGGGGACTAATGAAAAACTGTTTTTT. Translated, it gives CASSLDRGTNEKLFF.